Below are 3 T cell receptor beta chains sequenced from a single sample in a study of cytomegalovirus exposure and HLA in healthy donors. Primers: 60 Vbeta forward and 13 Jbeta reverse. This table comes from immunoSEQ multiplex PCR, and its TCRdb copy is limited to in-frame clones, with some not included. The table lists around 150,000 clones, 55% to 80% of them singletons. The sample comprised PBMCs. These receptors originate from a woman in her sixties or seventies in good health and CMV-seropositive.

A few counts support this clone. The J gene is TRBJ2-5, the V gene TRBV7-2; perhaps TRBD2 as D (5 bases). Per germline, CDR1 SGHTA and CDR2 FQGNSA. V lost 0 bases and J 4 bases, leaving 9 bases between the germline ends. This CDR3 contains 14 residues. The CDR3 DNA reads TGTGCCAGCAGCTTAGCGGGAGTAGGAGAGACCCAGTACTTC. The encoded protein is CASSLAGVGETQYF.

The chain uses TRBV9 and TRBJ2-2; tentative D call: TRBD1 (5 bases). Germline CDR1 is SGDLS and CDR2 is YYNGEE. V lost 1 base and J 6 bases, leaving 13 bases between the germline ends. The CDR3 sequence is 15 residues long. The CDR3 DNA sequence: TGTGCCAGCAGCGTAAAAGGGGATGGGTCCGGGGAGCTGTTTTTT. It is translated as CASSVKGDGSGELFF.

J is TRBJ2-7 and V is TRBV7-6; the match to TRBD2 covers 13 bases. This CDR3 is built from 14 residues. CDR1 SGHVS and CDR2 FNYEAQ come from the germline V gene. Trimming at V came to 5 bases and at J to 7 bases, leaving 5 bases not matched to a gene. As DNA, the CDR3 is TGTGCCAGCAGCCCTGGACTAGCGGGAGATGAGCAGTACTTC. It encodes CASSPGLAGDEQYF.